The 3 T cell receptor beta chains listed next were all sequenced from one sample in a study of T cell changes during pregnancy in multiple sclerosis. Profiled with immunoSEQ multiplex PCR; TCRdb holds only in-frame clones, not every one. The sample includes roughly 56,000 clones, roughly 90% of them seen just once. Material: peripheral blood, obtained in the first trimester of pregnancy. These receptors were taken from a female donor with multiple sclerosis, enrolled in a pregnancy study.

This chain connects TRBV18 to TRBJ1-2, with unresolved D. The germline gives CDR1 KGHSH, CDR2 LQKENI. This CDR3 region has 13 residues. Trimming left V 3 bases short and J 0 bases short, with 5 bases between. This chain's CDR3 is CASSPGANYGYTF. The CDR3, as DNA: TGTGCCAGCTCACCCGGGGCTAACTATGGCTACACCTTC.

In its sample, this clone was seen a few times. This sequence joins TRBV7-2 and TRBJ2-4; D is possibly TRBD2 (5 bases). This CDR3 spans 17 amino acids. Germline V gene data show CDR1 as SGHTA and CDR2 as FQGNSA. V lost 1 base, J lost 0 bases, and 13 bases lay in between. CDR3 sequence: CASSLGRAVLAKNIQYF. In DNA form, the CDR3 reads TGTGCCAGCAGCTTAGGGCGGGCGGTACTAGCCAAAAACATTCAGTACTTC.

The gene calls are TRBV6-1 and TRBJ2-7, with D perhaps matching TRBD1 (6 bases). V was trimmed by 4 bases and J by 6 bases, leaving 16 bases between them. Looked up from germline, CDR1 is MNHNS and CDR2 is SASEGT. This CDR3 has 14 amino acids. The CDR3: CASSGRRQVSEQYF. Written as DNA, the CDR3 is TGTGCCAGCAGTGGAAGACGACAGGTTAGCGAGCAGTACTTC.